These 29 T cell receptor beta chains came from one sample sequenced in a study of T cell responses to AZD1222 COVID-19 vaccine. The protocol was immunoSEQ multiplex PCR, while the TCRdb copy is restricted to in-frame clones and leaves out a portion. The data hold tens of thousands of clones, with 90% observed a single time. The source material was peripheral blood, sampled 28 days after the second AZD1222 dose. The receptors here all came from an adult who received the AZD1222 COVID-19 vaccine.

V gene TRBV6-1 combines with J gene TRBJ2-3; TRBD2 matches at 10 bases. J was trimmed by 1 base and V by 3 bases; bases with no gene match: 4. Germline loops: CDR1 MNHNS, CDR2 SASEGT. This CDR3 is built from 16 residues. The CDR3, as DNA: TGTGCCAGCAGTGATGGTCTAGCGGGGGGCACAGATACGCAGTATTTT. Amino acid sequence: CASSDGLAGGTDTQYF.

In DNA form, the CDR3 reads TGTGCCAGCAGCTTGTCAGCCTTGGGAGCTTTCTTT. Translating gives CASSLSALGAFF. V gene TRBV7-2 combines with J gene TRBJ1-1; D call uncertain. Germline-derived CDR1 and CDR2 are SGHTA and FQGNSA. V was clipped by 3 bases and J by 10 bases, with 12 bases between them. The CDR3 sequence is 12 residues long.

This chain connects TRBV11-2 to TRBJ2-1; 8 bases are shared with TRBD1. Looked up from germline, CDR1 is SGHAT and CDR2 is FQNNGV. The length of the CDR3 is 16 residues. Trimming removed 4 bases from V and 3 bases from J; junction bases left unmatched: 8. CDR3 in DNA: TGTGCCAGCAGCTCAGGACCCGGGACAGGCTACAATGAGCAGTTCTTC. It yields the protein CASSSGPGTGYNEQFF.

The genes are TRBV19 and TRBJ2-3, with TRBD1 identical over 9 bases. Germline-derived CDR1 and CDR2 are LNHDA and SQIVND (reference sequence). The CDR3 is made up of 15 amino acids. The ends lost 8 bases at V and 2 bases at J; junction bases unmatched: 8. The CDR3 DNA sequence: TGTGCCAGTGGAGACGACAGGGGGATCACAGATACGCAGTATTTT. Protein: CASGDDRGITDTQYF.

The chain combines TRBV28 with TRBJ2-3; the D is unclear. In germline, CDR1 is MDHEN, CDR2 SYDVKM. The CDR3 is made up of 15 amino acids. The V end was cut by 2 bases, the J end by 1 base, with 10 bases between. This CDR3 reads CASSLLLQGTDTQYF. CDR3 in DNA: TGTGCCAGCAGTTTACTGCTCCAGGGCACAGATACGCAGTATTTT.

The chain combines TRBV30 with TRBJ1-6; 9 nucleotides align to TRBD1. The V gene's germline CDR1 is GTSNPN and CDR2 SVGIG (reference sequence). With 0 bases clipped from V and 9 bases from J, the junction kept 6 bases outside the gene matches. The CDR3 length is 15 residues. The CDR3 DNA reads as TGTGCCTGGAGTGTAAGGGACAGGGAGGCTTCACCCCTCCACTTT. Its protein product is CAWSVRDREASPLHF.

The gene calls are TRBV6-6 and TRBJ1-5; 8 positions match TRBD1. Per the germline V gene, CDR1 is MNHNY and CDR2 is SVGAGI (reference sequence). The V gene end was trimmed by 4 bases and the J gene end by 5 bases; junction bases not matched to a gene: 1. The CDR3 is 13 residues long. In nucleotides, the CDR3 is TGTGCCAGCAGTTCAGGGGGCCATCAGCCCCAGCATTTT. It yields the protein CASSSGGHQPQHF.

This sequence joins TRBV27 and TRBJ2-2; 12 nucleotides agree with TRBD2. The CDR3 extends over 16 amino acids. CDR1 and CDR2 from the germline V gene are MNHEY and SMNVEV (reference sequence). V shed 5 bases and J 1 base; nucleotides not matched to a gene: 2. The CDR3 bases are TGTGCCAGCAGTACTAGCGGGGGGTGGAACACCGGGGAGCTGTTTTTT. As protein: CASSTSGGWNTGELFF.

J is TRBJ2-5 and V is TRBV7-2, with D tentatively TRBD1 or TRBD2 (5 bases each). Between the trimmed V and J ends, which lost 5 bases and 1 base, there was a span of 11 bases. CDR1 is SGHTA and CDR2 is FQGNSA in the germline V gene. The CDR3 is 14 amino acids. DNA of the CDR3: TGTGCCAGCAGCCGGACGGGACCCCAAGAGACCCAGTACTTC. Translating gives CASSRTGPQETQYF.

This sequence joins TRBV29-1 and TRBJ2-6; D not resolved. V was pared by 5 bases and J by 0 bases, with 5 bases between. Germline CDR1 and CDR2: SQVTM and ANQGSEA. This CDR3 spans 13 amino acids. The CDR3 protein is CSVYSSGANVLTF. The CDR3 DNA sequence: TGCAGCGTTTACTCCTCTGGGGCCAACGTCCTGACTTTC.

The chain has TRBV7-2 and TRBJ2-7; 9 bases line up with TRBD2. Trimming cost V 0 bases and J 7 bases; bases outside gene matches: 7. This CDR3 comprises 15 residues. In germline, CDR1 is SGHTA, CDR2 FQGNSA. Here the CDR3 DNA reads TGTGCCAGCAGCTTAGCTGGCGGGGGGGCACAAGAGCAGTACTTC. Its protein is CASSLAGGGAQEQYF.

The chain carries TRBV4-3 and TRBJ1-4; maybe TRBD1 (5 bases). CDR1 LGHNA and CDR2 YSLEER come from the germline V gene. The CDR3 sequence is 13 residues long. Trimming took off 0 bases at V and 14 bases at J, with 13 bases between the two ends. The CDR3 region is CASSQELGQGLFF. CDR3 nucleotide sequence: TGCGCCAGCAGCCAAGAGCTCGGGCAGGGCCTGTTTTTT.

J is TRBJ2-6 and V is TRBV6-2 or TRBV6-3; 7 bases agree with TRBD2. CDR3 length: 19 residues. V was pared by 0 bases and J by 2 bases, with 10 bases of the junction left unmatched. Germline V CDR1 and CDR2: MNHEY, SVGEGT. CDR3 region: CASSYSRQGGTAGANVLTF. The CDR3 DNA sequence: TGTGCCAGCAGTTACTCGCGGCAGGGAGGGACGGCTGGGGCCAACGTCCTGACTTTC.

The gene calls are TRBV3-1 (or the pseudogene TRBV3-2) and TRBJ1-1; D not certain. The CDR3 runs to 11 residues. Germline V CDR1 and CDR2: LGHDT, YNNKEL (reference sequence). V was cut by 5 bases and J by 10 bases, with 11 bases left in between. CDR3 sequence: CASSNTVGAFF. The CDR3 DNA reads TGTGCCAGCAGCAACACCGTTGGAGCTTTCTTT.

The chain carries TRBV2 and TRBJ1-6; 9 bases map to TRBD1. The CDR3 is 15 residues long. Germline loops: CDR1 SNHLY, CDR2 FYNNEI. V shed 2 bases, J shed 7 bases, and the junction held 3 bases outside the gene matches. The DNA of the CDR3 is TGTGCCAGCAGTGAATGGGACAGGGAAAATTCACCCCTCCACTTT. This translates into CASSEWDRENSPLHF.

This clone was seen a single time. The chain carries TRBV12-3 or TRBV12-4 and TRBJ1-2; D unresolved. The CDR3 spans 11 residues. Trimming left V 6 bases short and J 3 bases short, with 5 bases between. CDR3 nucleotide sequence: TGTGCCAGCAGCCTAGACTATGGCTACACCTTC. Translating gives CASSLDYGYTF.

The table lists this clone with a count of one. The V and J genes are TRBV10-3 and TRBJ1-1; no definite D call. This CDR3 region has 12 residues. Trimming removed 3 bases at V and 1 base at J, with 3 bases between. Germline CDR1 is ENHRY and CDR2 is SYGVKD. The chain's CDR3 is CAISEGNTEAFF. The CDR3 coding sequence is TGTGCCATCAGTGAAGGGAACACTGAAGCTTTCTTT.

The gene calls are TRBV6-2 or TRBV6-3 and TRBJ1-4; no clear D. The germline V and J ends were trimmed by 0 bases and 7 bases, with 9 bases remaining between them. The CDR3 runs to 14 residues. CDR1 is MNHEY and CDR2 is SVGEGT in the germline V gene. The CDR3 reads CASSYSGSGEKLFF. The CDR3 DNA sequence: TGTGCCAGCAGTTACTCCGGGTCTGGTGAAAAACTGTTTTTT.

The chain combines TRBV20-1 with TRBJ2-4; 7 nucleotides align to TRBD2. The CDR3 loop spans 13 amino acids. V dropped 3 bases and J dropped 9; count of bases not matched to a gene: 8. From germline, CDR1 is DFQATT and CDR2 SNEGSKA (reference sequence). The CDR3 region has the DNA TGCAGTGCTAGTTACCAGCGGGGAGGCATTCAGTACTTC. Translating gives CSASYQRGGIQYF.

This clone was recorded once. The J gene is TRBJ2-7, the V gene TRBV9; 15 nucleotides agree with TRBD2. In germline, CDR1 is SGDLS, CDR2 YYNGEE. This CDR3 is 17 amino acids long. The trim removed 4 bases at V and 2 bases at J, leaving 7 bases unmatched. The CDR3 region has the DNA TGTGCCAGCAGCCGGACTAGCGGGGGGGCCGAGCCCTACGAGCAGTACTTC. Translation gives CASSRTSGGAEPYEQYF.

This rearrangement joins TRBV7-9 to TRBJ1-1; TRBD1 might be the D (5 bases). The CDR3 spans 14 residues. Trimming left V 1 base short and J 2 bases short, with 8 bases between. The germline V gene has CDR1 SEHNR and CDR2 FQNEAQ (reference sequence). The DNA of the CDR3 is TGTGCCAGCAGCTTAGGGGGCAGTAACACTGAAGCTTTCTTT. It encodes CASSLGGSNTEAFF.

The CDR3 loop reads CASSYTSGPLGTEAFF. The CDR3 coding sequence is TGTGCCAGCAGTTATACATCAGGGCCCCTCGGCACTGAAGCTTTCTTT. This rearrangement joins TRBV6-5 to TRBJ1-1; possibly TRBD1 for D (5 bases). Per germline, CDR1 MNHEY and CDR2 SVGAGI. The CDR3 runs 16 residues. Trimming removed 3 bases from V and 4 bases from J, with 18 bases in between.

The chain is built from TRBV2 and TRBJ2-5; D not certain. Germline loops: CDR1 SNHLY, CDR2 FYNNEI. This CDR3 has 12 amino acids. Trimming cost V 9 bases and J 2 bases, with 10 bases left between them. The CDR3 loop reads CASTLTQETQYF. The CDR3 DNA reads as TGTGCCAGTACATTAACGCAAGAGACCCAGTACTTC. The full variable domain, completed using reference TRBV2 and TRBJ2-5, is EPEVTQTPSHQVTQMGQEVILRCVPISNHLYFYWYRQILGQKVEFLVSFYNNEISEKSEIFDDQFSVERPDGSNFTLKIRSTKLEDSAMYFCASTLTQETQYFGPGTRLLVL.

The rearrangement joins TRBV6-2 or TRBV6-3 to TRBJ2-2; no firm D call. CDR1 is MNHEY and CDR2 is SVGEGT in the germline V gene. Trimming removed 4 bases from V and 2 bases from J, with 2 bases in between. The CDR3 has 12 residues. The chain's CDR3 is CASSSNTGELFF. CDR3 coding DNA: TGTGCCAGCAGTTCTAACACCGGGGAGCTGTTTTTT.

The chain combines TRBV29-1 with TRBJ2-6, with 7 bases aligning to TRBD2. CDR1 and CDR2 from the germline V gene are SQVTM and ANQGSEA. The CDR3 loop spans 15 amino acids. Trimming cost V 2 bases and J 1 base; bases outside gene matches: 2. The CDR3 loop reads CSVERGGSGANVLTF. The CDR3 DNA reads TGCAGCGTTGAACGCGGGGGTTCTGGGGCCAACGTCCTGACTTTC.

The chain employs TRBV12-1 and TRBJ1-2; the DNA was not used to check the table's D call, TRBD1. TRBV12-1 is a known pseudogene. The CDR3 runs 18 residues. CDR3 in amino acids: CASSPGQGDHSRICGYTF. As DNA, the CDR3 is TGTGCCAGCAGCCCAGGACAGGGGGACCACTCCCGGATCTGTGGCTACACCTTC.

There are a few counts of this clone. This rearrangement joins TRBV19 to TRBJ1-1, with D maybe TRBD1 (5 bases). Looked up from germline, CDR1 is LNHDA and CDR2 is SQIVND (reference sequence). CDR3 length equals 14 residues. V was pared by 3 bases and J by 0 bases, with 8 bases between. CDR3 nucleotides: TGTGCCAGTAGTATCTCCAGGGTGAACACTGAAGCTTTCTTT. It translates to CASSISRVNTEAFF.

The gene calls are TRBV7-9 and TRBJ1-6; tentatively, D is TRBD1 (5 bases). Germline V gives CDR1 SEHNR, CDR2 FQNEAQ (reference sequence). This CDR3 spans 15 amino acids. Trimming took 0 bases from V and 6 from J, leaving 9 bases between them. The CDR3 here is CASSLAGTFNSPLHF. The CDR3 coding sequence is TGTGCCAGCAGCTTAGCCGGGACTTTTAATTCACCCCTCCACTTT.

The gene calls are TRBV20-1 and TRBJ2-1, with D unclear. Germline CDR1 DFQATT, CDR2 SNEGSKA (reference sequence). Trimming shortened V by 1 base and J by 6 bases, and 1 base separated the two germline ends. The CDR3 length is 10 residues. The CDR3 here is CSARANEQFF. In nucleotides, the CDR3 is TGCAGTGCTAGAGCCAATGAGCAGTTCTTC.